A single sample gave rise to the 31 T cell receptor beta chains below, sequenced in a study of blood T cell repertoires in COVID-19. The method was immunoSEQ multiplex PCR; TCRdb's version includes in-frame clones alone and lacks a portion of them. In the table there are about 170,000 clones, more than 65% of which are singletons. Sequenced sample: peripheral blood. The source of these receptors is a human donor with acute or convalescent COVID-19. The donor label of this sample is uncertain.

The V call is TRBV19, the J call TRBJ2-1, with 8 bases identical to TRBD2. The V gene end was trimmed by 1 base and the J gene end by 6 bases; junction bases not matched to a gene: 5. CDR1 is LNHDA, CDR2 SQIVND, per germline (reference sequence). The CDR3 has 15 residues. CDR3 DNA: TGTGCCAGTAGTATAGGGCTAGCGGGCGGCAATGAGCAGTTCTTC. It is translated as CASSIGLAGGNEQFF.

The rearrangement uses TRBV10-3 and TRBJ1-5, with 7 bases lining up with TRBD1. The CDR3 spans 15 residues. The J segment lost 5 bases and the V segment lost 6 bases, leaving 10 bases of the junction unmatched. Germline CDR1 is ENHRY and CDR2 is SYGVKD. The CDR3 DNA sequence: TGTGCCATCAGGGCCGGGCAGGGGGACTATCAGCCCCAGCATTTT. Amino acids: CAIRAGQGDYQPQHF.

This rearrangement joins TRBV7-2 to TRBJ1-4; perhaps TRBD1 as D (5 bases). The CDR3 is 16 amino acids. Trimming took 1 base from V and 0 from J, leaving 9 bases between them. Per germline, CDR1 SGHTA and CDR2 FQGNSA. The CDR3 nucleotides are TGTGCCAGCAGCTTAGTAACAGGCGCAACTAATGAAAAACTGTTTTTT. It codes for CASSLVTGATNEKLFF.

The chain has TRBV30 and TRBJ2-5; 11 positions match TRBD1. Losses at the gene ends were 5 bases for V and 4 bases for J; bases not matched to a gene: 3. This CDR3 region has 13 residues. Germline V gives CDR1 GTSNPN, CDR2 SVGIG (reference sequence). For the CDR3, the DNA is TGTGCCTGGGGACAGGGGGCCCTAGAGACCCAGTACTTC. It translates to CAWGQGALETQYF.

This chain uses TRBV7-9 with TRBJ2-2; 9 bases fit TRBD2. The CDR3 has 17 amino acids. Germline values: CDR1 SEHNR, CDR2 FQNEAQ (reference sequence). V lost 0 bases, J lost 2 bases, and 4 bases stayed unmatched. The CDR3 region is CASSLAWGLANTGELFF. The CDR3 DNA is TGTGCCAGCAGCTTAGCGTGGGGACTAGCTAACACCGGGGAGCTGTTTTTT. Complete variable domain (other parts from reference TRBV7-9 and TRBJ2-2): DTGVSQNPRHKITKRGQNVTFRCDPISEHNRLYWYRQTLGQGPEFLTYFQNEAQLEKSRLLSDRFSAERPKGSFSTLEIQRTEQGDSAMYLCASSLAWGLANTGELFFGEGSRLTVL.

V gene TRBV2 combines with J gene TRBJ1-1; D ambiguous. CDR3 length: 14 residues. Germline V gene sequence: CDR1 SNHLY, CDR2 FYNNEI. Trimming took 4 bases from V and 1 from J, leaving 10 bases between them. The CDR3 loop is CASSGNRGNTEAFF. The CDR3 DNA reads TGTGCCAGCAGTGGTAATCGGGGGAACACTGAAGCTTTCTTT. The variable domain in full, completed from reference TRBV2 and TRBJ1-1, reads EPEVTQTPSHQVTQMGQEVILRCVPISNHLYFYWYRQILGQKVEFLVSFYNNEISEKSEIFDDQFSVERPDGSNFTLKIRSTKLEDSAMYFCASSGNRGNTEAFFGQGTRLTVV.

The genes are TRBV2 and TRBJ1-2; D might be TRBD1 (6 bases). The CDR3 runs to 12 residues. Germline V gene data show CDR1 as SNHLY and CDR2 as FYNNEI. With 6 bases removed from V and 4 bases from J, the gap between germline ends came to 9 bases. The CDR3 here is CASRGTPYGYTF. The CDR3, as DNA: TGTGCCAGCAGAGGGACACCCTATGGCTACACCTTC.

Many counts were recorded for this clone. J is TRBJ1-4 and V is TRBV30; 7 bases match TRBD1. Looked up from germline, CDR1 is GTSNPN and CDR2 is SVGIG (reference sequence). V trimming: 8 bases; J trimming: 8 bases; junction bases outside the gene matches: 11. This CDR3 is built from 13 residues. CDR3 nucleotides: TGTGCCGGAACAACAGGGGCTGGCGAAAAACTGTTTTTT. Translation gives CAGTTGAGEKLFF.

The gene calls are TRBV7-6 and TRBJ2-1; 10 bases map to TRBD2. The CDR3 is 18 amino acids. Germline V lookup: CDR1 SGHVS, CDR2 FNYEAQ. V was clipped by 3 bases and J by 1 base; unmatched bases: 9. The CDR3 sequence is CASSLGSSGGWSYNEQFF. CDR3 sequence (DNA): TGTGCCAGCAGCTTGGGGTCTAGCGGGGGTTGGTCCTACAATGAGCAGTTCTTC.

This clone was detected only once. This chain joins TRBV14 and TRBJ2-7; no reliable D call. Per germline, CDR1 SGHDN and CDR2 FVKESK. The CDR3 extends over 13 amino acids. V lost 1 base, J lost 6 bases, and 10 bases lay in between. CDR3 bases: TGTGCCAGCAGCCAAGGTGTCCACTCCGAGCAGTACTTC. This translates into CASSQGVHSEQYF.

The rearrangement joins TRBV2 to TRBJ2-2; 9 nucleotides line up with TRBD2. Trimming at V came to 6 bases and at J to 5 bases, leaving 16 bases not matched to a gene. The CDR3 contains 18 residues. Per the germline V gene, CDR1 is SNHLY and CDR2 is FYNNEI. CDR3 coding DNA: TGTGCCAGCAGACTCCTACTAGTAGCGGGGGCGGGAACCGGGGAGCTGTTTTTT. It encodes CASRLLLVAGAGTGELFF.

This chain joins TRBV12-5 and TRBJ2-7; 9 nucleotides match TRBD2. Per germline, CDR1 LGHNT and CDR2 FRNRAP. V lost 4 bases and J lost 7; bases outside the gene matches: 11. The CDR3 runs to 15 residues. The CDR3 here is CASGWRCLAGREQYF. The CDR3 bases are TGTGCTAGTGGTTGGAGGTGCCTAGCGGGACGGGAGCAGTACTTC.

This rearrangement joins TRBV5-1 to TRBJ1-5, with TRBD1 identical over 7 bases. The CDR3 is made up of 13 amino acids. Trimming removed 3 bases from V and 5 bases from J; junction bases left unmatched: 2. The germline V gene has CDR1 SGHRS and CDR2 YFSETQ. The CDR3 loop reads CASSYDRDQPQHF. As DNA, the CDR3 is TGCGCCAGCAGCTACGACAGGGATCAGCCCCAGCATTTT. Complete variable domain (other parts from reference TRBV5-1 and TRBJ1-5): KAGVTQTPRYLIKTRGQQVTLSCSPISGHRSVSWYQQTPGQGLQFLFEYFSETQRNKGNFPGRFSGRQFSNSRSEMNVSTLELGDSALYLCASSYDRDQPQHFGDGTRLSIL.

This chain links TRBV30 with TRBJ1-2; tentatively, D is TRBD1 (6 bases). CDR3 size: 16 residues. Germline V lookup: CDR1 GTSNPN, CDR2 SVGIG (reference sequence). Deletions cut 0 bases from V and 0 bases from J, with 14 bases between. This CDR3 reads CAWSVGQYLPNYGYTF. CDR3 sequence (DNA): TGTGCCTGGAGTGTTGGACAGTATCTTCCTAACTATGGCTACACCTTC.

This clone was seen once. The V and J genes are TRBV28 and TRBJ2-1, with D perhaps matching TRBD1 (6 bases). CDR3 length: 16 residues. The V gene's germline CDR1 is MDHEN and CDR2 SYDVKM. The V end was cut by 2 bases, the J end by 0 bases, with 11 bases between. DNA for the CDR3: TGTGCCAGCAGTTTAGGGGGCGCTAGCTCCTACAATGAGCAGTTCTTC. This encodes CASSLGGASSYNEQFF.

J is TRBJ1-5 and V is TRBV29-1; the match to TRBD1 covers 9 bases. In germline, CDR1 is SQVTM, CDR2 ANQGSEA. The V gene end was trimmed by 7 bases and the J gene end by 9 bases; junction bases not matched to a gene: 13. The CDR3 length is 14 residues. The CDR3, as DNA: TGCAGCGCTACAATGCCGGGACAGGGTGCGCCCCAGCATTTT. Translating gives CSATMPGQGAPQHF.

The J gene is TRBJ2-7, the V gene TRBV9; tentative D call: TRBD2 (6 bases). Germline V lookup: CDR1 SGDLS, CDR2 YYNGEE. V was pared by 0 bases and J by 6 bases, with 10 bases between. The CDR3 runs to 13 residues. CDR3 loop: CASSVGGNGEQYF. In DNA form, the CDR3 reads TGTGCCAGCAGCGTAGGCGGGAACGGCGAGCAGTACTTC. The full variable domain, with the rest looked up from reference TRBV9 and TRBJ2-7, is DSGVTQTPKHLITATGQRVTLRCSPRSGDLSVYWYQQSLDQGLQFLIQYYNGEERAKGNILERFSAQQFPDLHSELNLSSLELGDSALYFCASSVGGNGEQYFGPGTRLTVT.

A single count supports this clone. The chain employs TRBV21-1 and TRBJ2-3; the D call TRBD1 from the table was never checked on the DNA. TRBV21-1 is described as a pseudogene. The CDR3 is 13 residues long. CDR3 loop: CASSLPRGDTQYF. The CDR3 region has the DNA TGTGCCAGCAGCCTCCCCAGGGGGGATACGCAGTATTTT.

This sequence joins TRBV5-1 and TRBJ2-7, with D tentatively TRBD1 (5 bases). The CDR3 totals 18 residues. Germline assignment: CDR1 SGHRS and CDR2 YFSETQ. V lost 0 bases, J lost 4 bases, and 23 bases lay in between. In DNA form, the CDR3 reads TGCGCCAGCAGCTTGGAGGGTCTTGGAATCCAGGGCTTTTACGAGCAGTACTTC. It yields the protein CASSLEGLGIQGFYEQYF.

The chain uses TRBV5-1 and TRBJ2-1; a weak D match, TRBD1 (6 bases). CDR3 length: 13 residues. The V end was cut by 4 bases, the J end by 4 bases, with 9 bases between. Germline CDR1 and CDR2: SGHRS and YFSETQ. The DNA of the CDR3 is TGCGCCAGCAGCCCCGGGACATACAATGAGCAGTTCTTC. Its translation is CASSPGTYNEQFF. Filled out from reference TRBV5-1 and TRBJ2-1, the complete variable domain reads KAGVTQTPRYLIKTRGQQVTLSCSPISGHRSVSWYQQTPGQGLQFLFEYFSETQRNKGNFPGRFSGRQFSNSRSEMNVSTLELGDSALYLCASSPGTYNEQFFGPGTRLTVL.

Details on this clone: The junction and the germline gene differ at one end; a read error may be behind it. In DNA form, the CDR3 reads TGTGCTAGCAGTCCCGGACTAGCACGAACAGATACGCAGTATTTT. Its translation is CASSPGLARTDTQYF. This chain links TRBV7-7 with TRBJ2-3; 8 bases agree with TRBD2. The V gene's germline CDR1 is SSHAT and CDR2 FNYEAQ (reference sequence). CDR3 length: 15 amino acids.

This clone came up once. The chain recombines TRBV18 with TRBJ2-7; D is undetermined. The CDR3 length is 13 residues. Per germline, CDR1 KGHSH and CDR2 LQKENI. Trimming cost V 4 bases and J 1 base, with 8 bases left between them. The CDR3 nucleotides read TGTGCCAGCTCACGCGCCAGGTCCTACGAGCAGTACTTC. Translation gives CASSRARSYEQYF.

The chain has TRBV14 and TRBJ2-6, with D unclear. Germline values: CDR1 SGHDN, CDR2 FVKESK. V dropped 4 bases and J dropped 1 base, with 14 bases sitting between them. This CDR3 has 17 residues. The CDR3 DNA follows: TGTGCCAGCAGCCTGCGGTTTGGCCCGTCTGGGGCCAACGTCCTGACTTTC. It specifies CASSLRFGPSGANVLTF.

This sequence joins TRBV18 and TRBJ1-6, with D hard to call. This CDR3 region has 13 residues. V was trimmed by 5 bases and J by 4 bases, leaving 6 bases between them. Germline V lookup: CDR1 KGHSH, CDR2 LQKENI. This CDR3 reads CASSVQYNSPLHF. CDR3 nucleotide sequence: TGTGCCAGCTCAGTACAGTATAATTCACCCCTCCACTTT.

The V call is TRBV6-5, the J call TRBJ1-5; 9 bases map to TRBD1. J lost 1 base, V lost 6 bases, and 4 bases had no gene match. CDR3 length: 15 residues. In germline, CDR1 is MNHEY, CDR2 SVGAGI. As DNA, the CDR3 is TGTGCCAGCAGAGCGGGACAGGGCAGCAATCAGCCCCAGCATTTT. It is translated as CASRAGQGSNQPQHF.

The chain recombines TRBV7-9 with TRBJ2-6, with D possibly matching TRBD2 (6 bases). The ends were cut back, 6 bases at V and 9 bases at J, with 12 bases in the middle. CDR3 length: 13 amino acids. CDR1 is SEHNR and CDR2 is FQNEAQ in the germline V gene (reference sequence). The CDR3 DNA follows: TGTGCCAGCAGTCATAGGGGAGGCAACGTCCTGACTTTC. Encoded protein: CASSHRGGNVLTF.

This CDR3 is CASDIGGNTEAFF. CDR3 nucleotide sequence: TGTGCCAGCGATATAGGGGGGAACACTGAAGCTTTCTTT. This chain joins TRBV28 and TRBJ1-1, with D perhaps matching TRBD1 (6 bases). The V gene's germline CDR1 is MDHEN and CDR2 SYDVKM. Trimming stripped 8 bases from V and 1 base from J, with 11 bases between. CDR3 length equals 13 residues.

The chain recombines TRBV29-1 with TRBJ2-5, with 9 bases lining up with TRBD2. Per germline, CDR1 SQVTM and CDR2 ANQGSEA. There are 12 residues in the CDR3. The CDR3 is CTASGAQETQYF. The CDR3 bases are TGCACCGCTAGCGGGGCCCAAGAGACCCAGTACTTC.

This clone appeared a few times. The rearrangement uses TRBV19 and TRBJ1-1; D unclear. The CDR3 totals 15 residues. Trimming took off 5 bases at V and 1 base at J, with 14 bases between the two ends. The V gene's germline CDR1 is LNHDA and CDR2 SQIVND (reference sequence). As DNA, the CDR3 is TGTGCCAGTAGTCGGTCCCCTGATCCGAACACTGAAGCTTTCTTT. Protein: CASSRSPDPNTEAFF.

The rearrangement uses TRBV30 and TRBJ1-5, with no clear D. CDR3 length: 14 residues. Trimming removed 2 bases at V and 6 bases at J, with 14 bases between. From germline, CDR1 is GTSNPN and CDR2 SVGIG (reference sequence). In DNA form, the CDR3 reads TGTGCCTGGAGTTCTGGGCCCTCTGGTCAGCCCCAGCATTTT. This sequence encodes CAWSSGPSGQPQHF.

This clone was recorded only once. The J gene is TRBJ1-3, the V gene TRBV6-5; D may be TRBD1 (6 bases). Deletions cut 6 bases from V and 0 bases from J, with 12 bases between. The CDR3 spans 15 residues. Germline values: CDR1 MNHEY, CDR2 SVGAGI. The CDR3 bases are TGTGCCAGCAGCCCCGACAGGTCCTCTGGAAACACCATATATTTT. Translating gives CASSPDRSSGNTIYF.